These 18 T cell receptor beta chains were all obtained from the same sample, sequenced in a study of T cells in Graves' hyperthyroidism and ophthalmopathy (dated by TCRdb to between 2018 and 2021). Receptors were amplified or captured by multiplex PCR. Sequenced on an Illumina HiSeq 2000. TCR beta CDR3 regions were amplified from RNA transcripts. The first round of RT-PCR for the TCR CDR3 was performed with the HTBI primer set and the Qiagen OneStep RT-PCR kit. Using fastp trimming at Q25 and MiXCR clonotype assembly, TCRdb reanalyzed the public sequencing data and kept in-frame beta chains. Merged by CDR3 protein, the rows form single entries marked with the most common genes and DNA. The sample table lists 350,000 or so distinct CDR3 sequences, around 18% of them with a count of one. Of the sample, about 14% is held by the ten largest clones. The specimen was blood. These receptors were collected from a woman between 40 and 50 years old with Graves' ophthalmopathy.

The chain carries TRBV6-1 and TRBJ2-2; a weak D match, TRBD2 (6 bases). The length of the CDR3 is 14 residues. The germline V and J ends were trimmed by 6 bases and 2 bases, with 10 bases remaining between them. Germline V gene sequence: CDR1 MNHNS, CDR2 SASEGT. The CDR3 loop reads CASRWEDNTGELFF. Written as DNA, the CDR3 is TGTGCCAGCAGGTGGGAGGACAACACCGGGGAGCTGTTTTTT.

This chain uses TRBV11-2 with TRBJ1-3; tentatively, D is TRBD1 (5 bases). CDR1 is SGHAT, CDR2 FQNNGV, per germline. Trimming stripped 1 base from V and 7 bases from J, with 14 bases between. CDR3 length: 15 amino acids. The CDR3 protein is CASSLGEGRSNTIYF. The CDR3 nucleotides read TGTGCCAGCAGCTTAGGAGAGGGACGTTCCAACACCATATATTTT.

Only a few counts were recorded for this clonotype. The J gene is TRBJ2-7, the V gene TRBV28; maybe TRBD2 (6 bases). The CDR3 is 13 amino acids. Germline V CDR1 and CDR2: MDHEN, SYDVKM. V shed 2 bases and J shed 7 bases, with 12 bases lying between them. The CDR3 loop reads CASSLGGEREQYF. DNA of the CDR3: TGTGCCAGCAGTTTAGGAGGGGAGAGGGAGCAGTACTTC. The full variable domain, rest sourced from reference TRBV28 and TRBJ2-7, is DVKVTQSSRYLVKRTGEKVFLECVQDMDHENMFWYRQDPGLGLRLIYFSYDVKMKEKGDIPEGYSVSREKKERFSLILESASTNQTSMYLCASSLGGEREQYFGPGTRLTVT.

This clonotype was picked up many times. The rearrangement uses TRBV4-1 and TRBJ2-1; D perhaps matches TRBD1 (6 bases). Trimming took 0 bases from V and 8 from J, leaving 14 bases between them. The germline gives CDR1 MGHRA, CDR2 YSYEKL. The length of the CDR3 is 15 residues. The CDR3 spells CASSQEGRGFDEQFF. CDR3 bases: TGCGCCAGCAGCCAAGAGGGCAGGGGCTTTGATGAGCAGTTCTTC.

The CDR3 loop is CASSLQGRPYEQYF. The CDR3 coding sequence is TGTGCCAGCAGTTTGCAGGGGAGGCCTTACGAGCAGTACTTC. The chain links TRBV28 to TRBJ2-7; either TRBD1 or TRBD2 may fit D (6 bases each). The germline V gene has CDR1 MDHEN and CDR2 SYDVKM. The V and J ends lost 3 bases and 4 bases respectively, with 13 bases between them. CDR3 size: 14 residues.

This clonotype was counted many times. The chain uses TRBV20-1 and TRBJ1-1; 8 nucleotides align to TRBD1. The CDR3 loop spans 14 amino acids. The junction had 14 bases not matched to a gene; V was cut back by 6 bases and J by 8 bases. Germline CDR1 is DFQATT and CDR2 is SNEGSKA (reference sequence). In DNA, the CDR3 is TGCAGTGCACCTGGACAGGGTGGTTTCGGGGAAGCTTTCTTT. Translated: CSAPGQGGFGEAFF.

This clonotype was detected ten times or more. The chain is built from TRBV12-3 or TRBV12-4 and TRBJ2-1, with D possibly being TRBD2 (6 bases). Trimming removed 2 bases from V and 4 bases from J, with 12 bases in between. CDR3 length: 15 amino acids. The CDR3 DNA follows: TGTGCCAGCAGTTTACGGCGGGATCGGTACAATGAGCAGTTCTTC. Translated, it gives CASSLRRDRYNEQFF.

The V and J genes are TRBV30 and TRBJ2-5; tentative D call: TRBD1 (5 bases). The V and J ends lost 3 bases and 0 bases respectively, with 17 bases between them. The CDR3 runs to 16 residues. Germline V CDR1 and CDR2: GTSNPN, SVGIG (reference sequence). The CDR3 coding sequence is TGTGCCTGGAGCCATAGAATCCGACAGTACCAAGAGACCCAGTACTTC. Amino acid sequence: CAWSHRIRQYQETQYF.

There are many counts of this clonotype. V gene TRBV29-1 combines with J gene TRBJ1-5, with D tentatively TRBD1 (6 bases). Germline V gene sequence: CDR1 SQVTM, CDR2 ANQGSEA. V lost 6 bases, J lost 5 bases, and 14 bases lay in between. The CDR3 spans 13 residues. The CDR3 DNA is TGCAGCGTAGCGGGGGGGGCGCATCAGCCCCAGCATTTT. Encoded protein: CSVAGGAHQPQHF.

The table lists this clonotype with many counts. V is TRBV27 and J is TRBJ2-7; the match to TRBD1 covers 8 bases. The CDR3 totals 15 residues. Germline trimming cut 3 bases from V and 4 bases from J; bases unmatched to any gene: 8. The germline CDR1 and CDR2 sequences are MNHEY and SMNVEV (reference sequence). The CDR3 DNA reads TGTGCCAGCAGTTTCGACAGGGGCCTCCATTACGAGCAGTACTTC. Amino acid sequence: CASSFDRGLHYEQYF.

This clonotype was recorded at least ten times. J is TRBJ1-2 and V is TRBV27; TRBD1 might be the D (5 bases). The CDR3 loop spans 13 amino acids. Germline CDR1 MNHEY, CDR2 SMNVEV (reference sequence). V was pared by 3 bases and J by 6 bases, with 11 bases between. CDR3 coding DNA: TGTGCCAGCAGTTTGACAGTCCTGGATGGCTACACCTTC. This codes for CASSLTVLDGYTF.

This clonotype showed up many times. This may arise from a read error, as a much more abundant clone is one base away. The rearrangement links TRBV5-1 to TRBJ2-7; 9 positions match TRBD2. This CDR3 comprises 16 residues. V dropped 4 bases and J dropped 12; count of bases not matched to a gene: 20. Germline CDR1 reads SGHRS; CDR2 reads YFSETQ. The DNA for the CDR3 is TGCGCCAGCAGCCCAAGGACCGAGACTAGCGGACCAAGTCGGTACTTC. This gives the protein CASSPRTETSGPSRYF.

The chain uses TRBV28 and TRBJ2-2; unclear D gene. In germline, CDR1 is MDHEN, CDR2 SYDVKM. This CDR3 has 15 residues. Trimming removed 5 bases at V and 1 base at J, with 11 bases between. The CDR3 DNA follows: TGTGCCAGCAGTCCCCTTTTATTGAACACCGGGGAGCTGTTTTTT. Amino acids: CASSPLLLNTGELFF. The full variable domain, completed using reference TRBV28 and TRBJ2-2, is DVKVTQSSRYLVKRTGEKVFLECVQDMDHENMFWYRQDPGLGLRLIYFSYDVKMKEKGDIPEGYSVSREKKERFSLILESASTNQTSMYLCASSPLLLNTGELFFGEGSRLTVL.

This chain links TRBV4-3 with TRBJ1-4; 8 nucleotides agree with TRBD1. This CDR3 is built from 17 residues. Germline CDR1 reads LGHNA; CDR2 reads YSLEER. Trimming removed 0 bases from V and 6 bases from J; junction bases left unmatched: 9. CDR3 nucleotides: TGCGCCAGCAGCCAAGAGGTATACGGGACAGGCGATGAAAAACTGTTTTTT. Protein product: CASSQEVYGTGDEKLFF.

This clonotype appeared many times. This chain uses TRBV2 with TRBJ2-3, with TRBD2 identical over 11 bases. CDR3 size: 16 residues. The ends lost 6 bases at V and 0 bases at J; junction bases unmatched: 5. Per germline, CDR1 SNHLY and CDR2 FYNNEI. Written as DNA, the CDR3 is TGTGCCAGCAGCGCGGGACTAGCGGAGAGCACAGATACGCAGTATTTT. Translation gives CASSAGLAESTDTQYF. The full variable domain, in which reference TRBV2 and TRBJ2-3 provide the parts outside the CDR3, is EPEVTQTPSHQVTQMGQEVILRCVPISNHLYFYWYRQILGQKVEFLVSFYNNEISEKSEIFDDQFSVERPDGSNFTLKIRSTKLEDSAMYFCASSAGLAESTDTQYFGPGTRLTVL.

This clonotype has ten or more counts. V is TRBV6-1 and J is TRBJ1-2; D ambiguous. The CDR3 length is 12 residues. CDR1 and CDR2 from the germline V gene are MNHNS and SASEGT. The V end was cut by 3 bases, the J end by 8 bases, with 10 bases between. CDR3: CASSDSAAGYTF. The CDR3, as DNA: TGTGCCAGCAGTGACAGCGCGGCGGGCTACACCTTC.

This clonotype came up many times. The V call is TRBV20-1, the J call TRBJ1-2, with 11 bases fitting TRBD1. CDR1 DFQATT and CDR2 SNEGSKA come from the germline V gene (reference sequence). Unmatched junction bases numbered 10, after V lost 3 bases and J lost 4 bases. The CDR3 extends over 16 amino acids. This CDR3 reads CSASVKPGQGAYGYTF. The CDR3 bases are TGCAGTGCTAGCGTAAAACCTGGACAGGGGGCCTATGGCTACACCTTC.

The sample holds many counts of this clonotype. The chain joins TRBV20-1 to TRBJ2-7; 10 positions agree with TRBD1. The V segment lost 6 bases and the J segment 3 bases; nucleotides outside the gene matches: 11. This CDR3 is 15 amino acids long. Germline V gives CDR1 DFQATT, CDR2 SNEGSKA (reference sequence). The CDR3, as DNA: TGCAGTGCGGAAGACAGGGGGCGACCACTCTACGAGCAGTACTTC. Residues: CSAEDRGRPLYEQYF.